This T cell receptor (beta chain) was sequenced for a study of Graves' ophthalmopathy and Graves' hyperthyroidism. Points from the study as a whole: The blood repertoire also included most expanded thyroid clonotypes above 0.001 frequency.

Ages of hyperthyroidism patients ran from 18 to 65, and their diagnoses were new, under 2 months' duration. Thyroid ultrasound, orbital computed tomography, TRAb, serum thyroxine and clinical symptoms formed the basis of diagnosis. The germline V and J ends were trimmed by 10 bases and 3 bases, with 16 bases remaining between them. The CDR3 spans 14 residues. CDR1 is ENHRY, CDR2 SYGVKD, per germline. Amplification targeted the TCR beta CDR3 regions, with RNA transcripts as the source material. The first-round RT-PCR employed HTBI primers together with the Qiagen OneStep RT-PCR kit. A multiplex PCR was then performed as the second round. From the multiplex PCR reads, TCRdb called clonotypes with MiXCR, one entry per CDR3 protein. The sample contains around 1.1 million distinct CDR3 sequences, about 40% of which appear only once. As to this clonotype: Its antigen is currently unknown.

The clonotype originates from an adult man with Graves' hyperthyroidism. The sequenced sample consisted of peripheral blood or thyroid tissue (not recorded which). The chain combines TRBV10-3 with TRBJ1-5; D possibly corresponds to TRBD1 (6 bases). CDR3 sequence (DNA): TGTGCCACATCTCTCCAGGGGTTCAATCAGCCCCAGCATTTT. Its protein product is CATSLQGFNQPQHF.